This TCR beta chain came from a study of blood T cell repertoires in COVID-19 (dated by TCRdb to about 2020). For the wider study: Collaborator samples came from the United States, Italy and Spain and covered acute and convalescent phases of COVID-19. The prospective study material was composed of cDNA or gDNA derived from T cells, B-cell-depleted T cells, or PBMCs. Deeply sampled blood TCRbeta repertoires from subjects exposed to, actively infected with, or recovered from COVID-19 were included in the dataset. The repertoires were released in a freely available public database meant as a resource for research on the immune response to SARS-CoV-2. Samples came from the ongoing ImmuneRACE study (first 160 participants) plus 1,254 subjects from 6 global collaborators. A de-identified subject ID, COVID-19 status, age in years and sex were almost always included in the sample metadata. Where HLA class I and class II types were available, the types were taken from metadata supplied by the sample provider, not from assay-based typing.

TCRbeta CDR3 regions were amplified from genomic DNA using the immunoSEQ Assay, a bias-controlled multiplex PCR. In the paper's pipeline: Nucleated cell counts per sample were estimated from amplification of reference gene primers within the assay. To quantify the absolute abundance of each unique TCRbeta CDR3 rearrangement, sequence reads were collapsed and filtered. Productive Simpson clonality was computed per sample as the square root of Simpson's diversity index over productive rearrangements. As stored in TCRdb, this immuneACCESS dataset retains in-frame rearrangements with V and J assigned. A fraction of the clones does not appear; measured against another copy, unresolved V genes explain less than half of the discrepancy, and the remainder lacks a known reason. The V and J calls and clone size were taken over from that table, and D and trimming were inferred from the DNA. The sample includes about 44,000 clones, with roughly 90% observed a single time. The ten largest clones represent around 25% of the sample.

Of note for this clone: Its antigen has not been determined. Qualities for individual bases were not recorded, and no much larger clone is one base off.

Collaborating institutions collected whole blood in K2EDTA tubes following their own protocols. For TCRbeta analysis, collaborators shipped samples in one of three forms: frozen whole blood, isolated PBMCs, or DNA extracted from either of those sample types. On the study overall, not on this receptor specifically: Clinical and demographic metadata were provided uncurated, with the amount varying by source and participant.

The CDR3 measures 13 amino acids from cysteine to phenylalanine. Only CDR3 DNA remains: 39 bases, in frame from the first base. V has 8 bases trimmed and J has 4 bases trimmed; junction bases matching no gene number 10. For CDR1 and CDR2, the germline V gene (reference sequence) lists GTSNPN and SVGIG. The sequence was obtained from a woman at least 80 years old in a cohort sampled during active or convalescent COVID-19. What was sequenced was peripheral blood. Recombination joined TRBV30 with TRBJ1-2; 7 central nucleotides agree with TRBD1. This receptor carries the CDR3 CAQRGRGSYGYTF. The sequence in DNA is TGTGCCCAGAGGGGGCGGGGAAGCTATGGCTACACCTTC.